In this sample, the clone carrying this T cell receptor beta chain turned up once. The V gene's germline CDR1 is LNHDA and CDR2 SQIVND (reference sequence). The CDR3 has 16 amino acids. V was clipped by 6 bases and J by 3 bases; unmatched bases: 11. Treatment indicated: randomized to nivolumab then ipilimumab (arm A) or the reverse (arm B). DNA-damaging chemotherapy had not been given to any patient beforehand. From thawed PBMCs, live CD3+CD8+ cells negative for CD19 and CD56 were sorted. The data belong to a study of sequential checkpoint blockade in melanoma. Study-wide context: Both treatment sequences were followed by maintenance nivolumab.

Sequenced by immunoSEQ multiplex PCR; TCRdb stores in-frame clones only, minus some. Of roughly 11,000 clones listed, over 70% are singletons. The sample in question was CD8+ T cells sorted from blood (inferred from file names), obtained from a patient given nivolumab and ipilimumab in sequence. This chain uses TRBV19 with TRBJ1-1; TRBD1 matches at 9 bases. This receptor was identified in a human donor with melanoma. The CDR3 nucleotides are TGTGCCAGTAGCATCACAGGGGGCGAATTTTACACTGAAGCTTTCTTT. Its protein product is CASSITGGEFYTEAFF.